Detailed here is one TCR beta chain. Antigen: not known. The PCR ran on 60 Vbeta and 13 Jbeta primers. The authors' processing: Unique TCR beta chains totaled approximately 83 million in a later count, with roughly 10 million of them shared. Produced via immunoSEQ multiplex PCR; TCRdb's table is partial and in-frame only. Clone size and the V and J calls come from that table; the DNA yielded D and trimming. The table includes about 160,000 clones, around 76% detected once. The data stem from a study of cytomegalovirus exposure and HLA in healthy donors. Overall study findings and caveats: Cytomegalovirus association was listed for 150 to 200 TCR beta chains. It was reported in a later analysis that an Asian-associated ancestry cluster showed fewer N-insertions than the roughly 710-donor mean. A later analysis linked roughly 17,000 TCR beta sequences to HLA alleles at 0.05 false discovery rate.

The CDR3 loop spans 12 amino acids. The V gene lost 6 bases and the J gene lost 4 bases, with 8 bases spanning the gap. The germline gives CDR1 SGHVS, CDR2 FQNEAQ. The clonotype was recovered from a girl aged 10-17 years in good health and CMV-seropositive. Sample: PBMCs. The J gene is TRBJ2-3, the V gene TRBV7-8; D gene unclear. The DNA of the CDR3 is TGTGCCAGCAGTGAGTCCGCAGATACGCAGTATTTT. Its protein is CASSESADTQYF.